The following is a TCR beta chain sequence with its context. What it binds is not known. Other nucleotide sequences in the sample specify the same CDR3. The sample belongs to a study of radiotherapy plus CTLA-4 blockade in lung cancer. General observations from the study: Among blood TCR repertoires after radiotherapy plus ipilimumab, tumor-derived clones expanded. The best predictor of response was reported to be early blood T cell clone dynamics, with interferon-beta.

Profiled with immunoSEQ multiplex PCR; TCRdb holds only in-frame clones, not every one. The sample yields 65,000 to 95,000 clones, around 86% seen once. Germline CDR1 is GTSNPN and CDR2 is SVGIG (reference sequence). The length of the CDR3 is 16 residues. The trim removed 0 bases at V and 4 bases at J, leaving 4 bases unmatched. The sequencing used peripheral blood, collected from a patient treated with radiotherapy plus ipilimumab. This rearrangement joins TRBV30 to TRBJ1-6; 9 nucleotides align to TRBD1. The TCR originated in a human donor with non-small cell lung cancer who had stable disease on radiotherapy plus ipilimumab. The CDR3 is CAWSVPGTGYNSPLHF. The CDR3 bases are TGTGCCTGGAGTGTACCTGGGACAGGGTATAATTCACCCCTCCACTTT.